Listed below are T cell receptor beta chains from one sample, sequenced in a study of OX40 agonist ivuxolimab in advanced cancers. Generated by immunoSEQ multiplex PCR, the TCRdb table keeps only in-frame clones and is missing some. The table records about 64,000 clones, about 87% of them present only once. Sequences were derived from CD4+ or CD8+ T cells sorted from blood, sampled in a trial of the OX40 agonist ivuxolimab. The receptors originated from an adult with an advanced solid tumor such as melanoma, head and neck, liver or kidney cancer. Each CDR3 is given with its conserved first and last residue. The order of the fields is V gene, J gene, D gene, clone size, CDR3 protein, CDR3 DNA. D genes are given only for firm matches. The size entry is marked missing in some rows and otherwise reads once, few, many or a size class.

>TRBV7-6|TRBJ2-3|-|-
CASSLMVGAGGTQSTDTQYF
TGTGCCAGCAGCCTTATGGTTGGGGCTGGTGGAACCCAGAGCACAGATACGCAGTATTTT
>TRBV6-5|TRBJ2-2|TRBD1|once
CASRTQGALTGELFF
TGTGCCAGCAGGACTCAGGGGGCGCTTACCGGGGAGCTGTTTTTT
>TRBV7-9|TRBJ2-4|-|few
CASSLGSGENIQYF
TGTGCCAGCAGCTTAGGTTCAGGGGAAAACATTCAGTACTTC
>TRBV9|TRBJ2-3|-|-
CASSVGGHSTDTQYF
TGTGCCAGCAGCGTCGGCGGACATAGCACAGATACGCAGTATTTT
>TRBV11-2|TRBJ2-2|-|-
CASSWQGTGELFF
TGTGCCAGCAGTTGGCAGGGGACCGGGGAGCTGTTTTTT
>TRBV5-1|TRBJ2-1|TRBD2|-
CASSEGLASNEQFF
TGCGCCAGCAGCGAAGGACTAGCCTCCAATGAGCAGTTCTTC
>TRBV28|TRBJ1-1|-|-
CASSPPRSVNTEAFF
TGTGCCAGCAGCCCCCCCCGTTCGGTGAACACTGAAGCTTTCTTT
>TRBV5-6|TRBJ1-2|-|-
CASSLDRTSRGYTF
TGTGCCAGCAGCTTGGACAGGACCTCGAGGGGCTACACCTTC
>TRBV7-2|TRBJ2-1|-|-
CASSLTRRSYNEQFF
TGTGCCAGCAGCCTTACCCGGCGTTCCTACAATGAGCAGTTCTTC
>TRBV12-5|TRBJ2-2|-|-
CASGFETGELFF
TGTGCTAGTGGTTTTGAGACCGGGGAGCTGTTTTTT
>TRBV25-1|TRBJ2-7|TRBD2|-
CASSVSGSHEQYF
TGTGCCAGCAGTGTGAGCGGGAGCCACGAGCAGTACTTC
>TRBV18|TRBJ2-5|-|-
CASSPSHGETQYF
TGTGCCAGCTCCCCCTCTCATGGGGAGACCCAGTACTTC
>TRBV30|TRBJ1-3|-|-
CAWSRQSGNTIYF
TGTGCCTGGAGTAGACAGTCTGGAAACACCATATATTTT
>TRBV29-1|TRBJ2-2|-|-
CSVVETSNTGELFF
TGCAGCGTGGTAGAGACCTCGAACACCGGGGAGCTGTTTTTT
>TRBV11-3|TRBJ2-1|-|-
CASSPGTSNEQFF
TGTGCCAGCAGCCCCGGGACGAGCAATGAGCAGTTCTTC
>TRBV28|TRBJ2-2|TRBD2|-
CASSLLSSGRRDGELFF
TGTGCCAGCAGTTTATTGTCTAGCGGGAGGCGTGACGGGGAGCTGTTTTTT
>TRBV27|TRBJ2-3|TRBD2|once
CASSFAGGGVGDTQYF
TGTGCCAGCAGTTTCGCGGGAGGCGGCGTCGGAGATACGCAGTATTTT
>TRBV11-3|TRBJ2-1|TRBD1|once
CASSSTGGGQFF
TGTGCCAGCAGCTCGACAGGGGGTGGGCAGTTCTTC
>TRBV6-1|TRBJ2-3|-|-
CASSGRLSDTDTQYF
TGTGCCAGCAGTGGAAGACTTTCCGACACAGATACGCAGTATTTT
>TRBV27|TRBJ2-3|TRBD1|-
CASSLTGQASTDTQYF
TGTGCCAGCAGTTTAACGGGACAGGCCAGCACAGATACGCAGTATTTT